The sequence of this T cell receptor (beta chain) was determined in a study of T-cell reconstitution after alpha-beta-depleted transplantation in children (dated by TCRdb to the mid-2010s). Regarding the research as a whole: Using TCR repertoire profiling, the study followed T-cell immune reconstitution in a quantitative way in children after TCRalphabeta/CD19-depleted allogeneic hematopoietic cell transplantation.

The receptor library was made with PCR. The sequencing machine was an Illumina HiSeq 2500. To normalize quantification of the TCRbeta repertoire, the TCR libraries were built with molecular barcoding that relied on unique molecular identifiers. TCRdb applied fastp at Q25 and MiXCR to the public reads, then kept only in-frame beta chains. Each CDR3 protein appears once, grouped with its most common genes and DNA. A total of 700,000 to 850,000 distinct CDR3 sequences appear in this sample, about 16% of them only once. Jointly, the top ten make up under 6% of the sample. The intended sense of this specimen's treatment or condition label: allogeneic hematopoietic cell transplantation with graft depleted of TCRalphabeta T cells and CD19 B cells. The children who served as transplant recipients had been given grafts of TCRalphabeta/CD19-depleted allogeneic hematopoietic cells. On the study overall, not on this receptor specifically: About two months after transplant, the apparently early recovery of alphabetaT-cell counts reportedly depended on just several hundred clones that had expanded rapidly and came from non-depleted graft cells. The frequencies of hyperexpanded clones fell over the following months, and after one year, T-cell counts and TCRbeta diversity were mostly attributed to newly produced T cells. In some patients, the high TCRbeta diversity seen at day 60 was put down to recipient T cells and intrathymic progenitors that had survived conditioning.

Between the V and J ends, shortened by 0 bases and 4 bases respectively, the junction contains 10 bases. Taken from cysteine to phenylalanine, the CDR3 has 14 residues. CDR3 DNA is the only sequence kept; it has 42 bases, read in frame from the first base. The CDR1 and CDR2 encoded by the germline V gene are SGHRS and YFSETQ. Points on this clonotype: The target of this receptor is not known. One base away there is no much larger clone; base qualities are not given.

The TCR was taken from a male patient younger than 18 who had a stem cell transplant for acute lymphoblastic leukemia, so the T cells may come from the graft donor. Sample: PBMCs, mostly from graft donor cells, taken 360 days after TCRalphabeta/CD19-depleted stem cell transplant. The sequence is built from TRBV5-1 and TRBJ1-1; a weak D assignment points to TRBD1 (5 bases agree). The sequenced DNA is TGCGCCAGCAGCTTGGGGGACCGCTCCACTGAAGCTTTCTTT. Translated, it gives CASSLGDRSTEAFF.